The 19 T cell receptor beta chains below were found in one sample sequenced in a study of blood T cell repertoires in COVID-19. TCRdb keeps only in-frame clones here, not all; method: immunoSEQ multiplex PCR. The table has just over 250,000 clones, roughly 80% seen once; the top ten hold 3.5% to 5%. The specimen sequenced was PBMCs or T cells enriched from blood (not recorded which). All receptors derive from a man under 40 with acute COVID-19.

The chain combines TRBV5-4 with TRBJ2-1; no clear D. Germline V gene data show CDR1 as SGHNT and CDR2 as YYREEE (reference sequence). V was cut by 0 bases and J by 8 bases, with 6 bases left in between. This CDR3 has 12 residues. Here the CDR3 DNA reads TGTGCCAGCAGCTTGGCCGGAGATGAGCAGTTCTTC. It is translated as CASSLAGDEQFF. Using reference TRBV5-4 and TRBJ2-1 for the parts outside the CDR3, the full variable domain is ETGVTQSPTHLIKTRGQQVTLRCSSQSGHNTVSWYQQALGQGPQFIFQYYREEENGRGNFPPRFSGLQFPNYSSELNVNALELDDSALYLCASSLAGDEQFFGPGTRLTVL.

With regard to this clone: One end of the junction is discordant with germline, which a read error may explain. The chain employs TRBV7-2 and TRBJ1-1; D perhaps matches TRBD1 (5 bases). The germline V gene has CDR1 SGHTA and CDR2 FQGNSA. The CDR3 has 15 amino acids. The CDR3 here is CASSLAFGGNTEAFF. The CDR3 DNA is TGTGCCAGCAGCCTAGCATTCGGGGGGAACACTGAAGCTTTCTTT.

The chain couples TRBV6-5 to TRBJ1-2; a weak D match, TRBD1 (6 bases). Germline V gene sequence: CDR1 MNHEY, CDR2 SVGAGI. This CDR3 has 14 residues. V gave up 7 bases and J gave up 4 bases, with 16 bases separating them. The CDR3 region has the DNA TGTGCCAGCATCGGGCCAGGGGTTTTCTATGGCTACACCTTC. Translated, it gives CASIGPGVFYGYTF.

This clone appeared once. The chain couples TRBV18 to TRBJ1-4; a weak D match, TRBD1 (6 bases). The length of the CDR3 is 15 residues. Germline CDR1 KGHSH, CDR2 LQKENI. V was cut by 3 bases and J by 3 bases, with 11 bases left in between. CDR3 loop: CASSPRGAANEKLFF. The CDR3 region has the DNA TGTGCCAGCTCACCTCGGGGGGCAGCTAATGAAAAACTGTTTTTT.

This clone was seen a few times. The rearrangement links TRBV25-1 to TRBJ1-2, with TRBD1 matching 7 bases. The V segment lost 6 bases and the J segment 2 bases; nucleotides outside the gene matches: 6. Germline CDR1 reads MGHDK; CDR2 reads SYGVNS. The CDR3 extends over 14 amino acids. In DNA form, the CDR3 reads TGTGCCAGCAGCAAGAAGACAGGGAACTATGGCTACACCTTC. Amino acid sequence: CASSKKTGNYGYTF.

The chain joins TRBV7-6 to TRBJ1-1, with D possibly TRBD1 on 6 matching bases. V was pared by 5 bases and J by 1 base, with 11 bases between. Germline CDR1 reads SGHVS; CDR2 reads FNYEAQ. This CDR3 spans 14 amino acids. As DNA, the CDR3 is TGTGCCAGCAGCACACAGGGTTCGAACACTGAAGCTTTCTTT. Translating it yields CASSTQGSNTEAFF.

This clone was recorded at least ten times. The chain joins TRBV6-1 to TRBJ2-3; 7 bases are shared with TRBD2. Trimming removed 3 bases from V and 4 bases from J; junction bases left unmatched: 4. CDR1 is MNHNS and CDR2 is SASEGT in the germline V gene. The CDR3 loop spans 14 amino acids. CDR3 DNA sequence: TGTGCCAGCAGTGACGGGGGAGGGGCAGATACGCAGTATTTT. It is translated as CASSDGGGADTQYF.

V gene TRBV10-1 combines with J gene TRBJ2-3; 8 positions agree with TRBD2. This CDR3 is built from 13 residues. Germline V lookup: CDR1 WNHNN, CDR2 SYGVQD (reference sequence). V was pared by 7 bases and J by 1 base, with 1 base of the junction left unmatched. CDR3 coding DNA: TGCGCCAGCAAAGCGGGGGGCACAGATACGCAGTATTTT. Translation gives CASKAGGTDTQYF.

The V call is TRBV3-1 (or the pseudogene TRBV3-2), the J call TRBJ1-2; unclear D gene. The CDR3 covers 15 residues. Trimming left V 0 bases short and J 7 bases short, with 15 bases between. The germline V gene encodes CDR1 LGHDT and CDR2 YNNKEL (reference sequence). The CDR3 region has the DNA TGTGCCAGCAGCCAAGATTTTAGAAAAGTTAGTGGCTACACCTTC. Amino acid sequence: CASSQDFRKVSGYTF.

The chain couples TRBV11-2 to TRBJ1-2, with D uncertain. Trimming removed 5 bases at V and 12 bases at J, with 25 bases between. The CDR3 has 15 residues. Per germline, CDR1 SGHAT and CDR2 FQNNGV. The CDR3 DNA reads as TGTGCCAGCAGCGATACTCGGGGATCCCAACAGAAGGACACCTTC. This translates into CASSDTRGSQQKDTF.

The sample holds a few counts of this clone. The CDR3 coding sequence is TGTGCCAGCAACCCCGGACAAGGCTTTATGAACACTGAAGCTTTCTTT. Translation: CASNPGQGFMNTEAFF. This chain connects TRBV13 to TRBJ1-1, with a weak D call TRBD1 (5 bases). The CDR3 has 16 amino acids. The V gene lost 7 bases and the J gene lost 0 bases, with 18 bases spanning the gap. Germline assignment: CDR1 PRHDT and CDR2 FYEKMQ (reference sequence).

This rearrangement joins TRBV28 to TRBJ2-5; 10 nucleotides match TRBD2. V shed 5 bases, J shed 10 bases, and the junction held 16 bases outside the gene matches. CDR1 and CDR2 (germline): MDHEN, SYDVKM. CDR3 length: 16 amino acids. CDR3 region: CASSARAGGLIIFQYF. CDR3 nucleotide sequence: TGTGCCAGCAGTGCCCGAGCGGGGGGGCTTATCATCTTCCAGTACTTC.

This chain connects TRBV6-5 to TRBJ1-6, with a weak D call TRBD1 (6 bases). Germline V CDR1 and CDR2: MNHEY, SVGAGI. The CDR3 extends over 14 amino acids. V lost 5 bases and J 10 bases, leaving 15 bases between the germline ends. The chain's CDR3 is CASSPLQGKSPLHF. DNA of the CDR3: TGTGCCAGCAGTCCGTTACAGGGAAAATCACCCCTCCACTTT.

This clone was counted once. The chain couples TRBV2 to TRBJ1-1; possible D gene TRBD1, 5 bases. This CDR3 is 14 amino acids long. Germline V gene sequence: CDR1 SNHLY, CDR2 FYNNEI. Trimming removed 7 bases at V and 1 base at J, with 13 bases between. As DNA, the CDR3 is TGTGCCAGCACCCCGGGACTCCAGAACACTGAAGCTTTCTTT. Its protein is CASTPGLQNTEAFF.

The V call is TRBV6-2 or TRBV6-3, the J call TRBJ1-2, with D possibly being TRBD1 (6 bases). V lost 0 bases, J lost 8 bases, and 13 bases lay in between. CDR3 length equals 14 residues. Germline loops: CDR1 MNHEY, CDR2 SVGEGT. CDR3 sequence: CASSYSAQGSGYTF. The CDR3 DNA is TGTGCCAGCAGTTACTCGGCACAGGGAAGCGGCTACACCTTC.

The chain has TRBV5-1 and TRBJ2-2; D unclear. The CDR3 runs to 13 residues. V was trimmed by 3 bases and J by 6 bases, leaving 9 bases between them. Germline V gene sequence: CDR1 SGHRS, CDR2 YFSETQ. The DNA for the CDR3 is TGCGCCAGCAGCTCAAACTTCCCCGGGGAGCTGTTTTTT. It translates to CASSSNFPGELFF.

For the CDR3, the DNA is TGTGCCAGCAGTACACGGACTGAATCAGAAGCTTTCTTT. Translating it yields CASSTRTESEAFF. The gene calls are TRBV2 and TRBJ1-1; D is uncertain. CDR3 size: 13 residues. V dropped 5 bases and J dropped 8 bases, with 15 bases sitting between them. Germline V gene lookup returns CDR1 SNHLY and CDR2 FYNNEI.

This clone appeared once. V is TRBV3-1 (or the pseudogene TRBV3-2) and J is TRBJ1-6; the D is unclear. V lost 2 bases to trimming and J lost 14 bases, with 16 bases between them. This CDR3 contains 14 residues. Germline V CDR1 and CDR2: LGHDT, YNNKEL (reference sequence). DNA of the CDR3: TGTGCCAGCAGCCAAAAGATGATCGAGGAAACCCTCCACTTT. This encodes CASSQKMIEETLHF.

The chain recombines TRBV7-9 with TRBJ2-3, with D perhaps TRBD2 (6 bases). Trimming took off 4 bases at V and 0 bases at J, with 14 bases between the two ends. CDR3 length equals 16 residues. Germline V gives CDR1 SEHNR, CDR2 FQNEAQ (reference sequence). The CDR3 protein is CASSSPRGLSTDTQYF. As DNA, the CDR3 is TGTGCCAGCAGCTCCCCGCGGGGCCTCAGCACAGATACGCAGTATTTT. The full variable domain, in which reference TRBV7-9 and TRBJ2-3 provide the parts outside the CDR3, is DTGVSQNPRHKITKRGQNVTFRCDPISEHNRLYWYRQTLGQGPEFLTYFQNEAQLEKSRLLSDRFSAERPKGSFSTLEIQRTEQGDSAMYLCASSSPRGLSTDTQYFGPGTRLTVL.